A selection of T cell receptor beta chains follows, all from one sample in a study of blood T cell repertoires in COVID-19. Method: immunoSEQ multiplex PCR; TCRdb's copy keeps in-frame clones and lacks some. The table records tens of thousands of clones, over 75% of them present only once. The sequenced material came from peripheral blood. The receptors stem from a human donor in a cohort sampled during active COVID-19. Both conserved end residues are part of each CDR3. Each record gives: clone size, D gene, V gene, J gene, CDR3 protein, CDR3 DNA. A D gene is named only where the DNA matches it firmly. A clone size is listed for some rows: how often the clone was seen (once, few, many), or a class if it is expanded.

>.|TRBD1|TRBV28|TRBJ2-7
CASTTGQGRYEQYF
TGTGCCAGCACAACCGGACAGGGGAGATACGAGCAGTACTTC
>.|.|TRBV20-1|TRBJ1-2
CSASLASTGKNYGYTF
TGCAGTGCTAGTCTCGCCTCGACAGGAAAAAACTATGGCTACACCTTC
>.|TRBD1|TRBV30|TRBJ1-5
CAWGPQGRYSNQPQHF
TGTGCCTGGGGCCCACAGGGGAGATATAGCAATCAGCCCCAGCATTTT
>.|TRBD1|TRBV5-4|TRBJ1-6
CASSFRQGGGVNSPLHF
TGTGCCAGCAGCTTCCGACAGGGCGGGGGGGTTAATTCACCCCTCCACTTT
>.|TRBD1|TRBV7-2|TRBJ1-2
CASSQQGARYGYTF
TGTGCCAGCAGCCAACAGGGGGCTCGTTATGGCTACACCTTC
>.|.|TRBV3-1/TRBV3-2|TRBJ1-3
CASSHSTGSGNTIYF
TGTGCCAGCAGCCATTCGACAGGCTCTGGAAACACCATATATTTT
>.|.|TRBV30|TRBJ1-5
CAWGINQPQHF
TGTGCCTGGGGTATTAATCAGCCCCAGCATTTT
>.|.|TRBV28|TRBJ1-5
CASGAGQGSQPQHF
TGTGCCAGCGGTGCAGGGCAGGGAAGTCAGCCCCAGCATTTT
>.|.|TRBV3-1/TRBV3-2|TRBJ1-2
CASSQEGVVYGYTF
TGTGCCAGCAGCCAAGAAGGGGTCGTCTATGGCTACACCTTC
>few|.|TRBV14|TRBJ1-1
CASSARTKNTEAFF
TGTGCCAGCAGCGCCCGGACAAAGAACACTGAAGCTTTCTTT
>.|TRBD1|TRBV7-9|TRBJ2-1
CATPGQGGIDEQFF
TGTGCCACCCCGGGACAGGGAGGGATCGATGAGCAGTTCTTC
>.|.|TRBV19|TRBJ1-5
CASALGGRQPQHF
TGTGCCAGTGCTTTGGGGGGTCGTCAGCCCCAGCATTTT
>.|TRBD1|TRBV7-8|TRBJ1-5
CASSQGQVSNQPQHF
TGTGCCAGCAGCCAAGGACAGGTTAGCAATCAGCCCCAGCATTTT
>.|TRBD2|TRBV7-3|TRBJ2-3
CASSPSLGGADTQYF
TGTGCCAGCAGCCCTTCCTTGGGGGGGGCAGATACGCAGTATTTT
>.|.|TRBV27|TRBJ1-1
CASSLLGGTEAFF
TGTGCCAGCAGTTTACTCGGTGGCACTGAAGCTTTCTTT
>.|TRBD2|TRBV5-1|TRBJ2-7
CASSLLGTSGVDSYEQYF
TGCGCCAGCAGCTTGTTAGGGACTAGCGGGGTCGACTCCTACGAGCAGTACTTC
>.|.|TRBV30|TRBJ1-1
CAWSHYREINTEAFF
TGTGCCTGGAGTCACTACAGGGAAATTAACACTGAAGCTTTCTTT
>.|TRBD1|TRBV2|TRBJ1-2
CASRTGTGDQGYTF
TGTGCCAGCAGAACCGGGACAGGGGATCAAGGCTACACCTTC
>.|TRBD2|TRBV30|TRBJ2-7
CACKEIAGSYEQYF
TGTGCCTGTAAAGAGATAGCGGGGTCCTACGAGCAGTACTTC
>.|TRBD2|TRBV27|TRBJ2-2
CASRPERGVNTGELFF
TGTGCCAGCAGGCCGGAGCGGGGGGTTAACACCGGGGAGCTGTTTTTT
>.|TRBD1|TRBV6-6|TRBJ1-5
CASGTGTGGDQPQHF
TGTGCCAGCGGAACCGGGACAGGGGGCGATCAGCCCCAGCATTTT
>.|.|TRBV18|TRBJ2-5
CASSYRAVKETQYF
TGTGCCAGCTCTTACAGGGCTGTAAAAGAGACCCAGTACTTC
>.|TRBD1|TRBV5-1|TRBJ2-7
CASSPSTGSYEQYF
TGCGCCAGCAGCCCCTCGACAGGGTCCTACGAGCAGTACTTC
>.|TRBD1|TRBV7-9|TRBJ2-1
CASSLTGTGKNEQFF
TGTGCCAGCAGCTTAACCGGGACAGGGAAGAATGAGCAGTTCTTC
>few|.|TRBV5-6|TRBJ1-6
CASSLLGGGSSPLHF
TGTGCCAGCAGCTTGCTCGGTGGAGGGAGTTCACCCCTCCACTTT
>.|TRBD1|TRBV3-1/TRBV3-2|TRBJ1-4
CASSQPTGQSLKKLFF
TGTGCCAGCAGCCAACCGACGGGACAGAGTTTGAAGAAACTGTTTTTT
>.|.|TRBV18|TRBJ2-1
CASSPTYQSYNEQFF
TGTGCCAGCTCACCGACTTACCAATCCTACAATGAGCAGTTCTTC
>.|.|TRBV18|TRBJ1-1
CASSPREDTEAFF
TGTGCCAGCTCACCTCGGGAAGACACTGAAGCTTTCTTT
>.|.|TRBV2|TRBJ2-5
CASLFGLQYQETQYF
TGTGCCAGCCTCTTTGGCCTGCAGTACCAAGAGACCCAGTACTTC
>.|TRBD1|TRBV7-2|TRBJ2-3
CASRGQGPTDTQYF
TGTGCCAGTAGGGGACAGGGGCCCACAGATACGCAGTATTTT
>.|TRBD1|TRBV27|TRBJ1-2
CASSRTGDGYTF
TGTGCCAGCAGTCGGACAGGTGATGGCTACACCTTC
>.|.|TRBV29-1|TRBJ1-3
CSAQIFGGNTIYF
TGCAGCGCACAGATCTTCGGCGGAAACACCATATATTTT
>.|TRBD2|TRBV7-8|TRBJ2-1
CASSSARGGSYNEQFF
TGTGCCAGCAGCTCAGCCCGGGGGGGCTCCTACAATGAGCAGTTCTTC
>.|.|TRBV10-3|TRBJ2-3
CAIQGGFDTQYF
TGTGCCATACAGGGAGGGTTCGATACGCAGTATTTT
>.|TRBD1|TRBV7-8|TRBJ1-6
CASRPPGGYSPLHF
TGTGCCAGCAGACCTCCAGGGGGCTATTCACCCCTCCACTTT
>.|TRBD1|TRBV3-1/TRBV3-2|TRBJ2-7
CASSQGQPGQGGYEQYF
TGTGCCAGCAGCCAAGGCCAACCGGGACAGGGGGGCTACGAGCAGTACTTC
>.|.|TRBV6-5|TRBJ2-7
CASSRLMNYEQYF
TGTGCCAGCAGTCGACTGATGAACTACGAGCAGTACTTC
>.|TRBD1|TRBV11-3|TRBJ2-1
CASSSRTGQQFF
TGTGCCAGCAGCTCCCGGACAGGCCAGCAGTTCTTC
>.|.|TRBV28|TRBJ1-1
CASSLFQGTNTEAFF
TGTGCCAGCAGTTTATTTCAGGGGACGAACACTGAAGCTTTCTTT
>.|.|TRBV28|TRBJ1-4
CASTSQDLKKLFF
TGTGCCAGCACCTCTCAGGACTTAAAAAAACTGTTTTTT
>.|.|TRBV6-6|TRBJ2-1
CASSLLVEAEQFF
TGTGCCAGCAGCTTACTAGTAGAGGCTGAGCAGTTCTTC
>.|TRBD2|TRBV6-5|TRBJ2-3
CASSTTGGNTDTQYF
TGTGCCAGCAGCACCACGGGGGGAAACACAGATACGCAGTATTTT
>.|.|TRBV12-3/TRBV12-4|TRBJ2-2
CASGRAGTGELFF
TGTGCCAGCGGTCGGGCGGGCACCGGGGAGCTGTTTTTT
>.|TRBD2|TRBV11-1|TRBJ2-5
CASSPLGLVVQETQYF
TGTGCCAGCAGCCCCCTGGGACTAGTTGTCCAAGAGACCCAGTACTTC
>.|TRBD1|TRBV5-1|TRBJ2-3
CASSPGTGDTDTQYF
TGCGCCAGCAGCCCCGGGACAGGGGACACAGATACGCAGTATTTT
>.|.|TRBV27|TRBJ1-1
CASSRPGVPPEAFF
TGTGCCAGCAGTCGACCGGGGGTCCCCCCTGAAGCTTTCTTT